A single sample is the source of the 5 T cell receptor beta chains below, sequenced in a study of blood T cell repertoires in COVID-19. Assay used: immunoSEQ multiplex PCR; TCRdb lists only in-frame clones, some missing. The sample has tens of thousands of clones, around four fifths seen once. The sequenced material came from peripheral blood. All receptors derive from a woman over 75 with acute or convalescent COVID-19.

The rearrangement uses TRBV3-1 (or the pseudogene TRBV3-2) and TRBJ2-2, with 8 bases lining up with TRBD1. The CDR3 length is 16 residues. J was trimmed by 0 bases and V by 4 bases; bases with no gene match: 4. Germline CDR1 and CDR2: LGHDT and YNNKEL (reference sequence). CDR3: CASSRGQGPNTGELFF. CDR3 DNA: TGTGCCAGCAGCCGAGGACAGGGCCCGAACACCGGGGAGCTGTTTTTT.

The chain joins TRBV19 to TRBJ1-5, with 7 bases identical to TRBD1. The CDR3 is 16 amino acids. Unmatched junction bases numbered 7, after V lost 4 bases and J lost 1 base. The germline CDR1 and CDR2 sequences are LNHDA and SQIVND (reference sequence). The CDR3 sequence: CASSTTGPLSNQPQHF. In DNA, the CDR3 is TGTGCCAGTAGTACGACAGGGCCGTTAAGCAATCAGCCCCAGCATTTT.

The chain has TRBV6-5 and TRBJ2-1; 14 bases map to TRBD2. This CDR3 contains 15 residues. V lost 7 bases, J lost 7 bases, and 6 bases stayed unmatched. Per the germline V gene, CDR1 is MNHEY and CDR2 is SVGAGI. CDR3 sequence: CASTTTSGGANEQFF. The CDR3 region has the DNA TGTGCCAGCACTACGACTAGCGGGGGGGCGAATGAGCAGTTCTTC.

Here the CDR3 reads CASSFPGEQPQHF. The CDR3 nucleotides read TGTGCCAGCAGCTTTCCGGGGGAACAGCCCCAGCATTTT. The chain employs TRBV7-9 and TRBJ1-5; tentatively, D is TRBD1 (5 bases). The CDR3 extends over 13 amino acids. Germline assignment: CDR1 SEHNR and CDR2 FQNEAQ (reference sequence). Trimming took off 3 bases at V and 7 bases at J, with 10 bases between the two ends. The full variable domain, its missing parts supplied by reference TRBV7-9 and TRBJ1-5, is DTGVSQNPRHKITKRGQNVTFRCDPISEHNRLYWYRQTLGQGPEFLTYFQNEAQLEKSRLLSDRFSAERPKGSFSTLEIQRTEQGDSAMYLCASSFPGEQPQHFGDGTRLSIL.

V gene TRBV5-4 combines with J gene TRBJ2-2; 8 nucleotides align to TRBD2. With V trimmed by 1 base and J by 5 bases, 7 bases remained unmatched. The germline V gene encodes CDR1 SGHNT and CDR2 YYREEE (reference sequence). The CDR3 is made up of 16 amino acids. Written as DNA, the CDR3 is TGTGCCAGCAGCTTGCGATCGGGGGGGCCAACCGGGGAGCTGTTTTTT. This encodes CASSLRSGGPTGELFF.